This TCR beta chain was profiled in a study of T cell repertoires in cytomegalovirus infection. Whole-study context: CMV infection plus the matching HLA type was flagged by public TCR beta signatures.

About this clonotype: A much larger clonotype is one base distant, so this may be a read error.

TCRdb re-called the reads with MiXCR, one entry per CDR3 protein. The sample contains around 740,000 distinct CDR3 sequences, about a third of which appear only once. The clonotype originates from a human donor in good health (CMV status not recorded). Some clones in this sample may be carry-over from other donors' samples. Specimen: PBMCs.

In DNA, the CDR3 is TGTGACAGCAGCTTGGGACTAGCGGTTATCTACGAGCAGTACTTC. This codes for CDSSLGLAVIYEQYF. The chain links TRBV6-1 to TRBJ2-7; the match to TRBD2 covers 11 bases. Germline V gives CDR1 MNHNS, CDR2 SASEGT. The CDR3 consists of 15 residues.